The 22 T cell receptor beta chains reported below all come from one sample, sequenced in a study of long-term antiretroviral therapy in people with HIV. Assay version v3.0 of immunoSEQ was used, and it was run at survey level. Measured with immunoSEQ multiplex PCR; TCRdb has only the in-frame clones, and not every one. Of about 23,000 clones in the sample, about 88% were seen once. The sequencing used unsorted PBMCs, collected 0.6 years after starting antiretroviral therapy. The receptors were gathered from a man in his fifties or sixties with HIV.

This chain links TRBV7-9 with TRBJ2-5; D call uncertain. Looked up from germline, CDR1 is SEHNR and CDR2 is FQNEAQ (reference sequence). This CDR3 has 14 amino acids. V lost 1 base and J 5 bases, leaving 11 bases between the germline ends. CDR3: CASSLGVVRETQYF. Here the CDR3 DNA reads TGTGCCAGCAGCTTAGGGGTGGTGAGGGAGACCCAGTACTTC.

This clone has just a few counts. The J gene is TRBJ1-5, the V gene TRBV9; a weak D match, TRBD1 (6 bases). The germline CDR1 and CDR2 sequences are SGDLS and YYNGEE. This CDR3 is 17 amino acids long. V lost 7 bases to trimming and J lost 0 bases, with 20 bases between them. The CDR3 is CASGAGGRVYSNQPQHF. The DNA for the CDR3 is TGTGCCAGCGGCGCGGGGGGGCGGGTTTATAGCAATCAGCCCCAGCATTTT.

The sample holds one count of this clone. The chain couples TRBV4-3 to TRBJ2-1; D perhaps matches TRBD1 (7 bases). The CDR3 consists of 17 residues. Germline V CDR1 and CDR2: LGHNA, YSLEER. V was pared by 0 bases and J by 7 bases, with 19 bases between. This CDR3 reads CASSQDLPGGFPNEQFF. The CDR3 nucleotides read TGCGCCAGCAGCCAAGATTTGCCAGGGGGGTTCCCGAATGAGCAGTTCTTC.

This rearrangement joins TRBV18 to TRBJ2-5; TRBD1 might be the D (5 bases). V shed 2 bases and J shed 4 bases, with 14 bases lying between them. CDR1 and CDR2 (germline): KGHSH, LQKENI. The CDR3 length is 15 residues. The CDR3 here is CASSPWSSGRETQYF. CDR3 DNA: TGTGCCAGCTCACCATGGTCGTCAGGGCGAGAGACCCAGTACTTC.

The chain combines TRBV5-4 with TRBJ2-1; 7 nucleotides line up with TRBD2. The junction had 5 bases not matched to a gene; V was cut back by 5 bases and J by 0 bases. This CDR3 is built from 15 residues. The germline gives CDR1 SGHNT, CDR2 YYREEE (reference sequence). In DNA form, the CDR3 reads TGTGCCAGCAGGTCAGCGGGGAGCTCCTACAATGAGCAGTTCTTC. It is translated as CASRSAGSSYNEQFF.

The chain links TRBV10-3 to TRBJ1-2; TRBD1 agrees at 8 bases. The CDR3 is 15 amino acids. V shed 5 bases and J 5 bases; nucleotides not matched to a gene: 10. Germline V gene sequence: CDR1 ENHRY, CDR2 SYGVKD. CDR3 sequence reads: CAISSGQGLEYGYTF. CDR3 coding DNA: TGTGCCATCAGTTCCGGACAGGGCCTAGAGTATGGCTACACCTTC.

This chain joins TRBV11-1 and TRBJ2-7, with TRBD1 matching 7 bases. CDR1 SGHAT and CDR2 FQDESV come from the germline V gene (reference sequence). The length of the CDR3 is 14 residues. The V segment lost 3 bases and the J segment 2 bases; nucleotides outside the gene matches: 4. The CDR3 loop reads CASSFGTETYEQYF. Here the CDR3 DNA reads TGTGCCAGCAGCTTCGGGACAGAAACCTACGAGCAGTACTTC.

This chain joins TRBV29-1 and TRBJ2-3, with 10 bases identical to TRBD2. CDR1 and CDR2 from the germline V gene are SQVTM and ANQGSEA. Trimming at V came to 6 bases and at J to 5 bases, leaving 8 bases not matched to a gene. This CDR3 spans 14 amino acids. CDR3 coding DNA: TGCAGCGTGGTAGCGGGAGGCGTTGGAGATACGCAGTATTTT. Translated, it gives CSVVAGGVGDTQYF.

The chain recombines TRBV5-4 with TRBJ1-6; D is unresolved. CDR1 is SGHNT and CDR2 is YYREEE in the germline V gene (reference sequence). This CDR3 spans 16 amino acids. The germline V and J ends were trimmed by 7 bases and 0 bases, with 14 bases remaining between them. CDR3 amino acids: CASGLGSPSYNSPLHF. The DNA of the CDR3 is TGTGCCAGCGGATTGGGCAGCCCCTCCTATAATTCACCCCTCCACTTT.

This clone was found a few times. The chain links TRBV14 to TRBJ1-2, with unresolved D. V was pared by 3 bases and J by 4 bases, with 9 bases between. This CDR3 has 13 residues. Germline CDR1 reads SGHDN; CDR2 reads FVKESK. The chain's CDR3 is CASSQGSSYGYTF. DNA of the CDR3: TGTGCCAGCAGCCAGGGCAGCTCCTATGGCTACACCTTC.

The rearrangement joins TRBV7-8 to TRBJ2-2; 9 bases match TRBD1. The CDR3 has 15 amino acids. The V and J ends lost 5 bases and 6 bases, in that order; junction bases with no gene match: 7. Germline lookup yields CDR1 SGHVS and CDR2 FQNEAQ. The CDR3 loop reads CASSKGTGRAGELFF. The CDR3 nucleotides are TGTGCCAGCAGCAAGGGGACAGGGCGGGCCGGGGAGCTGTTTTTT. Full variable domain (outside the CDR3, taken from reference TRBV7-8 and TRBJ2-2): GAGVSQSPRYKVAKRGQDVALRCDPISGHVSLFWYQQALGQGPEFLTYFQNEAQLDKSGLPSDRFFAERPEGSVSTLKIQRTQQEDSAVYLCASSKGTGRAGELFFGEGSRLTVL.

This rearrangement joins TRBV25-1 to TRBJ1-1; tentative D call: TRBD1 (5 bases). This CDR3 contains 15 residues. The V and J ends lost 1 base and 4 bases respectively, with 13 bases between them. Per germline, CDR1 MGHDK and CDR2 SYGVNS. The DNA of the CDR3 is TGTGCCAGCAGTGAATCGAAGGGGCTGGGCACTGAAGCTTTCTTT. Protein: CASSESKGLGTEAFF.

The chain combines TRBV6-5 with TRBJ2-1; 9 bases match TRBD2. Germline CDR1 is MNHEY and CDR2 is SVGAGI. This CDR3 is 15 amino acids long. With V trimmed by 4 bases and J by 5 bases, 6 bases remained unmatched. The CDR3 loop is CASSFSGGANNEQFF. The DNA for the CDR3 is TGTGCCAGCAGTTTTAGCGGGGGTGCGAACAATGAGCAGTTCTTC.

In its sample, this clone is medium-sized. The J gene is TRBJ2-3, the V gene TRBV6-5; D remains ambiguous. V was trimmed by 2 bases and J by 3 bases, leaving 6 bases between them. The CDR3 has 13 amino acids. In germline, CDR1 is MNHEY, CDR2 SVGAGI. The CDR3 sequence is CASSYMATDTQYF. The DNA of the CDR3 is TGTGCCAGCAGTTACATGGCAACAGATACGCAGTATTTT.

The chain carries TRBV27 and TRBJ1-5; no definite D call. CDR3 size: 12 residues. V was pared by 8 bases and J by 6 bases, with 11 bases between. Germline lookup yields CDR1 MNHEY and CDR2 SMNVEV (reference sequence). CDR3 nucleotide sequence: TGTGCCAGCCCTGCCCCGGGTCAGCCCCAGCATTTT. Translated: CASPAPGQPQHF.

This clone occurred once. The chain combines TRBV7-9 with TRBJ1-5; D is unclear. The V end was cut by 3 bases, the J end by 5 bases, with 14 bases between. This CDR3 is 15 amino acids long. The germline CDR1 and CDR2 sequences are SEHNR and FQNEAQ (reference sequence). The CDR3 DNA follows: TGTGCCAGCAGCTTGGGTCCGGGATATCATCAGCCCCAGCATTTT. Translating it yields CASSLGPGYHQPQHF.

V is TRBV9 and J is TRBJ2-1, with 10 positions matching TRBD2. This CDR3 spans 16 amino acids. Germline CDR1 reads SGDLS; CDR2 reads YYNGEE. The V segment lost 1 base and the J segment 9 bases; nucleotides outside the gene matches: 10. DNA for the CDR3: TGTGCCAGCAGCGTAATTGGAGCGGGGGGGCGAGGTGAGCAGTTCTTC. Amino acids: CASSVIGAGGRGEQFF.

This clone was counted once. This chain joins TRBV6-1 and TRBJ2-2; 8 bases are a match to TRBD2. V shed 8 bases, J shed 8 bases, and the junction held 10 bases outside the gene matches. The V gene's germline CDR1 is MNHNS and CDR2 SASEGT. CDR3 size: 14 residues. The CDR3 nucleotides read TGTGCCAGCTCCTTAGCGGGAACGACGGGGGAGCTGTTTTTT. Amino acids: CASSLAGTTGELFF.

V and J are TRBV2 and TRBJ2-7; 9 bases agree with TRBD1. The CDR3 sequence is 14 residues long. With 2 bases clipped from V and 4 bases from J, the junction kept 3 bases outside the gene matches. Germline CDR1 and CDR2: SNHLY and FYNNEI. The CDR3 sequence is CASSERTGDYEQYF. The DNA of the CDR3 is TGTGCCAGCAGTGAAAGGACAGGGGATTACGAGCAGTACTTC.

The chain uses TRBV5-6 and TRBJ1-4, with TRBD1 identical over 7 bases. Germline V CDR1 and CDR2: SGHDT, YYEEEE. The CDR3 length is 14 residues. V lost 4 bases to trimming and J lost 3 bases; unmatched junction nucleotides: 3. As DNA, the CDR3 is TGTGCCAGCAGCGTGGGACAGCCTAATGAAAAACTGTTTTTT. Its translation is CASSVGQPNEKLFF. The variable domain in full, with the rest retrieved from reference TRBV5-6 and TRBJ1-4, is DAGVTQSPTHLIKTRGQQVTLRCSPKSGHDTVSWYQQALGQGPQFIFQYYEEEERQRGNFPDRFSGHQFPNYSSELNVNALLLGDSALYLCASSVGQPNEKLFFGSGTQLSVL.

The chain is built from TRBV10-3 and TRBJ1-2, with TRBD1 matching 7 bases. Per germline, CDR1 ENHRY and CDR2 SYGVKD. V gave up 7 bases and J gave up 2 bases; unmatched junction bases: 4. CDR3 length equals 13 residues. CDR3 sequence (DNA): TGTGCCATCACACAGACAGGGAACTATGGCTACACCTTC. Translating gives CAITQTGNYGYTF.

This chain links TRBV2 with TRBJ1-5; 7 bases match TRBD1. The V gene's germline CDR1 is SNHLY and CDR2 FYNNEI. The ends lost 4 bases at V and 2 bases at J; junction bases unmatched: 2. This CDR3 is built from 14 residues. The CDR3 nucleotides are TGTGCCAGCAGTGCAGACAGGGGCAATCAGCCCCAGCATTTT. Translating gives CASSADRGNQPQHF.